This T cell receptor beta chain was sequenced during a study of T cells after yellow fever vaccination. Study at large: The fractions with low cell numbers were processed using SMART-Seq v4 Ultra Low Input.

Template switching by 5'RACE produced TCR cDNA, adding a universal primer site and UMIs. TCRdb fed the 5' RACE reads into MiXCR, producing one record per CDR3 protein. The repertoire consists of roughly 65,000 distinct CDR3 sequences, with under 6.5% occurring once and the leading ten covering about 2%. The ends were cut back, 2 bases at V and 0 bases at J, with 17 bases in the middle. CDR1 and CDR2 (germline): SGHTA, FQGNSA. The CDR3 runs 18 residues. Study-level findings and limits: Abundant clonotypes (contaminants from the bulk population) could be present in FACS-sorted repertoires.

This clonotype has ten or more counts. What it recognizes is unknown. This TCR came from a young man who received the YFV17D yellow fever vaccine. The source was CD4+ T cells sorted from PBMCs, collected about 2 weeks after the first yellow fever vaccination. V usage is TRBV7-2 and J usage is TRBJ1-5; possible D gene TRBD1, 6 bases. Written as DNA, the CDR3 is TGTGCCAGCAGCTTAAGGGGGGGCAGGCGCTTTAGCAATCAGCCCCAGCATTTT. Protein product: CASSLRGGRRFSNQPQHF.